The 27 T cell receptor beta chains reported below all come from one sample, sequenced in a study of shared clonotypes between healthy human individuals. The method was immunoSEQ multiplex PCR; TCRdb's version includes in-frame clones alone and lacks a portion of them. The table includes around 700,000 clones, around 73% detected once. The sequenced sample was memory CD4+ T cells sorted from blood. Stated subset: CD45RA-negative fraction. The receptors were sampled from a woman aged 25-40 years in good health.

The rearrangement links TRBV6-1 to TRBJ1-5; 9 bases line up with TRBD1. Germline V gene lookup returns CDR1 MNHNS and CDR2 SASEGT. The V segment lost 1 base and the J segment 4 bases; nucleotides outside the gene matches: 8. This CDR3 is built from 17 residues. The CDR3 bases are TGTGCCAGCAGTGAAGGTTGGGGGACAGGGATTAATCAGCCCCAGCATTTT. This translates into CASSEGWGTGINQPQHF.

There are a few counts of this clone. This chain connects TRBV27 to TRBJ1-1, with 9 positions matching TRBD1. CDR1 and CDR2 (germline): MNHEY, SMNVEV (reference sequence). The J segment lost 6 bases and the V segment lost 6 bases, leaving 8 bases of the junction unmatched. This CDR3 is built from 14 residues. CDR3 amino acids: CASSDHRGQAEAFF. CDR3 sequence (DNA): TGTGCCAGCAGCGACCACAGGGGGCAAGCTGAAGCTTTCTTT.

The rearrangement links TRBV18 to TRBJ2-3; a possible D gene is TRBD2 (6 bases). CDR3 length: 14 amino acids. Trimming shortened V by 2 bases and J by 2 bases, and 8 bases separated the two germline ends. The germline gives CDR1 KGHSH, CDR2 LQKENI. The CDR3 loop reads CASSPGTSTDTQYF. The CDR3 DNA sequence: TGTGCCAGCTCACCAGGGACTTCCACAGATACGCAGTATTTT.

The CDR3 DNA is TGTGCCAGCCTAAGCGGGAGAAGGTATGATGAGCAGTTCTTC. Protein: CASLSGRRYDEQFF. The chain carries TRBV19 and TRBJ2-1; 8 bases match TRBD2. The ends lost 9 bases at V and 8 bases at J; junction bases unmatched: 12. Germline-derived CDR1 and CDR2 are LNHDA and SQIVND (reference sequence). The CDR3 is made up of 14 amino acids. The full variable domain, rest sourced from reference TRBV19 and TRBJ2-1, is DGGITQSPKYLFRKEGQNVTLSCEQNLNHDAMYWYRQDPGQGLRLIYYSQIVNDFQKGDIAEGYSVSREKKESFPLTVTSAQKNPTAFYLCASLSGRRYDEQFFGPGTRLTVL.

The V call is TRBV7-9, the J call TRBJ1-1; D gene unclear. CDR1 SEHNR and CDR2 FQNEAQ come from the germline V gene (reference sequence). The ends were cut back, 5 bases at V and 4 bases at J, with 14 bases in the middle. The CDR3 runs to 14 residues. This CDR3 reads CASSPYTSRTEAFF. The CDR3 DNA reads TGTGCCAGCAGCCCCTACACAAGCCGCACTGAAGCTTTCTTT.

The chain employs TRBV5-1 and TRBJ1-2; D is possibly TRBD1 (5 bases). V dropped 4 bases and J dropped 2 bases, with 21 bases sitting between them. Germline V gives CDR1 SGHRS, CDR2 YFSETQ. CDR3 size: 17 residues. The CDR3 DNA reads as TGCGCCAGCAGCCACTCTACCAACAGGCCCTCAAACTATGGCTACACCTTC. Amino acid sequence: CASSHSTNRPSNYGYTF.

V usage is TRBV5-8 and J usage is TRBJ2-3, with TRBD2 matching 7 bases. Germline CDR1 SGHTS, CDR2 YDEGEE. The CDR3 spans 15 residues. After removal of 4 bases from V and 1 base from J, the junction contained 6 bases not matched to a gene. The CDR3 coding sequence is TGTGCCAGCAGCATCTGGGAGGGAGGCACAGATACGCAGTATTTT. Its protein product is CASSIWEGGTDTQYF.

The chain uses TRBV6-1 and TRBJ2-7; D is undetermined. This CDR3 region has 14 residues. Trimming stripped 4 bases from V and 9 bases from J, with 19 bases between. CDR1 and CDR2 from the germline V gene are MNHNS and SASEGT. The CDR3 here is CASSVLQTELGQYF. The CDR3 DNA sequence: TGTGCCAGCAGTGTCCTCCAGACGGAATTGGGGCAGTACTTC.

Many counts were recorded for this clone. The chain uses TRBV28 and TRBJ1-2; 7 nucleotides align to TRBD1. Germline CDR1 and CDR2: MDHEN and SYDVKM. Germline trimming cut 6 bases from V and 6 bases from J; bases unmatched to any gene: 13. CDR3 length: 15 amino acids. For the CDR3, the DNA is TGTGCCAGCAGCTCCCGGGGGACAGAGAGACATGGCTACACCTTC. It yields the protein CASSSRGTERHGYTF.

V gene TRBV28 combines with J gene TRBJ2-1, with D possibly TRBD2 on 5 matching bases. The germline gives CDR1 MDHEN, CDR2 SYDVKM. Trimming took off 2 bases at V and 8 bases at J, with 16 bases between the two ends. The CDR3 runs 15 residues. CDR3 in amino acids: CASSLRSLGGHEQFF. The CDR3 DNA sequence: TGTGCCAGCAGTTTACGGTCCCTTGGCGGGCATGAGCAGTTCTTC. Full variable domain (missing parts from reference TRBV28 and TRBJ2-1): DVKVTQSSRYLVKRTGEKVFLECVQDMDHENMFWYRQDPGLGLRLIYFSYDVKMKEKGDIPEGYSVSREKKERFSLILESASTNQTSMYLCASSLRSLGGHEQFFGPGTRLTVL.

The chain recombines TRBV4-1 with TRBJ1-4; D perhaps matches TRBD1 (6 bases). Germline V CDR1 and CDR2: MGHRA, YSYEKL. V was trimmed by 5 bases and J by 6 bases, leaving 13 bases between them. The CDR3 consists of 14 residues. The CDR3 protein is CASSKQGFDEKLFF. The CDR3 coding sequence is TGCGCCAGCAGCAAACAGGGATTCGATGAAAAACTGTTTTTT.

This clone has just a few counts. This may arise from a read error, as a much more abundant clone is one base away. Other DNA sequences in this sample translate to the same CDR3. The chain carries TRBV6-5 and TRBJ2-7, with a weak D call TRBD2 (6 bases). Germline CDR1 and CDR2: MNHEY and SVGAGI. Trimming took off 6 bases at V and 0 bases at J, with 12 bases between the two ends. The CDR3 covers 14 residues. The CDR3 loop reads CASSRDFSSYEQYF. Written as DNA, the CDR3 is TGTGCCAGCAGCAGGGACTTCTCCTCCTACGAGCAGTACTTC.

This clone has just a few counts. The same CDR3 is also encoded by other DNA sequences in this sample. This sequence joins TRBV20-1 and TRBJ1-5; no clear D gene. This CDR3 spans 9 amino acids. Germline V gene data show CDR1 as DFQATT and CDR2 as SNEGSKA (reference sequence). Trimming pared 7 bases from V and 6 bases from J, leaving 4 bases between. CDR3 bases: TGCAGTGTGGGTCAGCCCCAGCATTTT. Translating gives CSVGQPQHF.

As regards this clone: Other DNA sequences in the same sample also yield this CDR3. V is TRBV19 and J is TRBJ2-3; 14 nucleotides line up with TRBD2. Trimming at V came to 7 bases and at J to 3 bases, leaving 6 bases not matched to a gene. Germline-derived CDR1 and CDR2 are LNHDA and SQIVND (reference sequence). The CDR3 sequence is 16 residues long. For the CDR3, the DNA is TGTGCCAGTAATCGACTAGCGGGAGGGCCAACAGATACGCAGTATTTT. It is translated as CASNRLAGGPTDTQYF.

The chain is built from TRBV4-2 and TRBJ2-1, with 9 bases matching TRBD2. The CDR3 sequence is 20 residues long. With 0 bases clipped from V and 0 bases from J, the junction kept 12 bases outside the gene matches. Germline V gene data show CDR1 as LGHNA and CDR2 as YNFKEQ. The CDR3 nucleotides are TGTGCCAGCAGCCAAGATAGGAGGCTAGCGGGGCACAGCTCCTACAATGAGCAGTTCTTC. Translating gives CASSQDRRLAGHSSYNEQFF.

The chain recombines TRBV28 with TRBJ1-5; D gene ambiguous. The CDR3 is 11 amino acids. Germline assignment: CDR1 MDHEN and CDR2 SYDVKM. V was trimmed by 4 bases and J by 6 bases, leaving 4 bases between them. CDR3 in amino acids: CASSYAQPQHF. CDR3 in DNA: TGTGCCAGCAGTTACGCTCAGCCCCAGCATTTT.

The rearrangement joins TRBV7-2 to TRBJ2-3, with TRBD2 matching 8 bases. CDR1 is SGHTA, CDR2 FQGNSA, per germline. This CDR3 is built from 15 residues. Trimming cost V 5 bases and J 0 bases; bases outside gene matches: 4. CDR3 bases: TGTGCCAGCAGCCCAGCGGGGGCCAGCACAGATACGCAGTATTTT. Its translation: CASSPAGASTDTQYF. The variable domain in full, completed from reference TRBV7-2 and TRBJ2-3, reads GAGVSQSPSNKVTEKGKDVELRCDPISGHTALYWYRQSLGQGLEFLIYFQGNSAPDKSGLPSDRFSAERTGGSVSTLTIQRTQQEDSAVYLCASSPAGASTDTQYFGPGTRLTVL.

The rearrangement uses TRBV9 and TRBJ2-5; possibly TRBD1 for D (6 bases). From germline, CDR1 is SGDLS and CDR2 YYNGEE. Trimming left V 3 bases short and J 1 base short, with 13 bases between. CDR3 length: 15 amino acids. The CDR3 DNA sequence: TGTGCCAGCAGCGCCGGGACACAATTCCAAGAGACCCAGTACTTC. The encoded protein is CASSAGTQFQETQYF.

The chain joins TRBV4-2 to TRBJ2-1; no clear D gene. This CDR3 has 18 amino acids. V lost 0 bases and J 0 bases, leaving 15 bases between the germline ends. From germline, CDR1 is LGHNA and CDR2 YNFKEQ. CDR3: CASSQEVRVLSSYNEQFF. DNA of the CDR3: TGTGCCAGCAGCCAAGAGGTCCGGGTCCTTAGCTCCTACAATGAGCAGTTCTTC.

CDR3 sequence reads: CASSPQTGTAFTGELFF. The CDR3 DNA follows: TGTGCCAGCAGCCCGCAAACCGGGACGGCTTTCACCGGGGAGCTGTTTTTT. The J gene is TRBJ2-2, the V gene TRBV7-7, with D perhaps being TRBD1 or TRBD2 (5 bases each). The V end lost 5 bases, the J end lost 4 bases, and 20 bases lay between the germline ends. Germline CDR1 and CDR2: SSHAT and FNYEAQ (reference sequence). The CDR3 is made up of 17 amino acids.

This sequence joins TRBV6-5 and TRBJ2-6, with D unresolved. This CDR3 is 15 amino acids long. CDR1 and CDR2 (germline): MNHEY, SVGAGI. Trimming left V 5 bases short and J 4 bases short, with 12 bases between. The CDR3 loop reads CASSRVRSGANVLTF. The CDR3, as DNA: TGTGCCAGCAGTCGGGTTCGTTCCGGGGCCAACGTCCTGACTTTC.

This clone turned up a few times. The V gene is TRBV7-2, the J gene TRBJ2-3, with a weak D call TRBD2 (5 bases). The CDR3 has 14 residues. From germline, CDR1 is SGHTA and CDR2 FQGNSA. V lost 6 bases and J lost 0, with 10 bases in between. CDR3 sequence (DNA): TGTGCCAGCAGGGCTAGCAGAAGCACAGATACGCAGTATTTT. Its translation is CASRASRSTDTQYF.

The gene calls are TRBV4-1 and TRBJ1-1; weak D call: TRBD1 (5 bases). V was trimmed by 5 bases and J by 5 bases, leaving 15 bases between them. This CDR3 is built from 14 residues. The V gene's germline CDR1 is MGHRA and CDR2 YSYEKL. CDR3 DNA sequence: TGCGCCAGCAGCAACTGGGGACGGACAACTGAAGCTTTCTTT. This encodes CASSNWGRTTEAFF.

Only a few counts were recorded for this clone. The chain carries TRBV10-2 and TRBJ2-1, with 12 bases that match TRBD2. The CDR3 spans 15 residues. The V segment lost 10 bases and the J segment 5 bases; nucleotides outside the gene matches: 9. The germline CDR1 and CDR2 sequences are WSHSY and SAAADI. The CDR3 here is CATRGTSGRDNEQFF. The DNA for the CDR3 is TGCGCCACCCGAGGGACTAGCGGGCGGGACAATGAGCAGTTCTTC.

The gene calls are TRBV5-8 and TRBJ2-1; D call uncertain. Germline assignment: CDR1 SGHTS and CDR2 YDEGEE. With 0 bases removed from V and 3 bases from J, the gap between germline ends came to 22 bases. The CDR3 spans 19 residues. The CDR3 is CASSLVGESGLSIYNEQFF. The CDR3 DNA reads as TGTGCCAGCAGCTTGGTAGGCGAGTCTGGCCTTTCCATCTACAATGAGCAGTTCTTC.

The chain uses TRBV2 and TRBJ1-1; D possibly corresponds to TRBD1 (6 bases). The CDR3 sequence is 14 residues long. Germline CDR1 reads SNHLY; CDR2 reads FYNNEI. The V gene lost 7 bases and the J gene lost 2 bases, with 14 bases spanning the gap. The CDR3 coding sequence is TGTGCCAGCACAATCGGACAGATCAACACTGAAGCTTTCTTT. Protein product: CASTIGQINTEAFF.

The V and J genes are TRBV6-4 and TRBJ2-3; D possibly corresponds to TRBD1 (6 bases). Per the germline V gene, CDR1 is MRHNA and CDR2 is SNTAGT. V was clipped by 5 bases and J by 4 bases, with 13 bases between them. There are 14 residues in the CDR3. The CDR3 reads CASSRPGVADTQYF. The CDR3 DNA follows: TGTGCCAGCAGTCGCCCAGGGGTGGCAGATACGCAGTATTTT.